The T cell receptor beta chain described here comes from a study of T-cell memory formation after mild COVID-19. Looking at the study overall: Largely, TCR clusters stayed within a single donor. Study-level points and caveats: SARS-CoV-2 specificity was not confirmed for second-wave clones peaking on day 37. Clones shrinking from day 15 to 85 showed even CD4/CD8 mixes; later expanders tilted CD4+.

cDNA libraries for TCR alpha and TCR beta, carrying sample barcodes and UMIs, came from 5'RACE with constant-segment primers. TCRdb re-analysed the 5' RACE reads in MiXCR, keeping a single row per CDR3 protein. The sample includes some 150,000 distinct CDR3 sequences, 15% to 20% of them seen just once. The CDR3 contains 13 residues. V was trimmed by 6 bases and J by 1 base, leaving 8 bases between them. Only a few counts were recorded for this clonotype. The antigen remains undetermined. Sequencing was done on a sample of PBMCs or a T cell subset sorted from them (not recorded which). The V call is TRBV12-3 or TRBV12-4, the J call TRBJ2-3; D may be TRBD2 (5 bases). The receptor was isolated from an adult woman who had mild COVID-19 (a few samples of this study predate the infection). Cell type and time point are not known. The CDR3 coding sequence is TGTGCCAGCAGCCAGAGGGGCACAGATACGCAGTATTTT. Its protein is CASSQRGTDTQYF.